This record covers a single T cell receptor (beta chain). The source of the sample is a study of control samples from healthy donors and cancer patients. Trimming pared 5 bases from V and 3 bases from J, leaving 8 bases between. The CDR3 extends over 12 amino acids. TCRdb keeps only in-frame clones here, not all; method: immunoSEQ multiplex PCR. This sample has fewer than 120,000 clones, with around 89% found just once. This receptor was obtained from a woman aged 60 to 75 with lung cancer. The sample taken for sequencing was PBMCs. The chain recombines TRBV12-3 or TRBV12-4 with TRBJ2-7, with no clear D. The CDR3 reads CASSTRIYEQYF. The CDR3 DNA reads TGTGCCAGCAGTACCAGAATCTACGAGCAGTACTTC.